This entry lists 9 T cell receptor beta chains sequenced from one sample in a study of T cell responses to AZD1222 COVID-19 vaccine. The table came from immunoSEQ multiplex PCR; TCRdb's copy has only in-frame clones and leaves some out. The table records 90,000 to 150,000 clones, approximately 85% of them present only once. The source material was peripheral blood, sampled on day 0 of AZD1222 vaccination. The receptor source for this set is an adult in good health.

This clone showed up just once. The J gene is TRBJ2-3, the V gene TRBV27; TRBD2 aligns across 11 bases. The CDR3 has 16 amino acids. V trimming: 6 bases; J trimming: 7 bases; junction bases outside the gene matches: 12. CDR1 and CDR2 from the germline V gene are MNHEY and SMNVEV (reference sequence). The CDR3 reads CASRPRLAGGANTQYF. Here the CDR3 DNA reads TGTGCCAGCAGGCCCCGCCTAGCGGGAGGCGCCAATACGCAGTATTTT.

The V and J genes are TRBV10-3 and TRBJ1-2, with a possible D match to TRBD1 (5 bases). CDR1 is ENHRY and CDR2 is SYGVKD in the germline V gene. The V and J ends lost 1 base and 4 bases respectively, with 10 bases between them. This CDR3 contains 14 residues. CDR3 region: CAISEFRDGYGYTF. The CDR3 DNA follows: TGTGCCATCAGTGAGTTTCGGGACGGCTATGGCTACACCTTC.

The chain carries TRBV7-6 and TRBJ2-1; D is unresolved. The CDR3 has 14 amino acids. Trimming left V 5 bases short and J 8 bases short, with 16 bases between. Germline V gives CDR1 SGHVS, CDR2 FNYEAQ. The CDR3 DNA sequence: TGTGCCAGCAGCCCCCTTCCTAACGCGGATGAGCAGTTCTTC. Encoded protein: CASSPLPNADEQFF.

The chain employs TRBV7-2 and TRBJ2-2; 7 nucleotides align to TRBD2. The CDR3 runs 17 residues. Germline V gene data show CDR1 as SGHTA and CDR2 as FQGNSA. V lost 3 bases to trimming and J lost 4 bases; unmatched junction nucleotides: 11. CDR3 sequence (DNA): TGTGCCAGCAGCTTGGGAGCGGGGCCGGGGCCCACCGGGGAGCTGTTTTTT. Translation gives CASSLGAGPGPTGELFF.

This chain links TRBV3-1 (or the pseudogene TRBV3-2) with TRBJ2-1, with 7 bases fitting TRBD1. Trimming removed 0 bases from V and 1 base from J; junction bases left unmatched: 3. The CDR3 runs to 16 residues. CDR1 LGHDT and CDR2 YNNKEL come from the germline V gene (reference sequence). The CDR3 is CASSQDTGVSYNEQFF. CDR3 nucleotide sequence: TGTGCCAGCAGCCAAGATACAGGGGTTTCCTACAATGAGCAGTTCTTC.

Points on this clone: Other DNA sequences of this sample code for an identical CDR3. This chain connects TRBV5-4 to TRBJ2-1; unclear D gene. The CDR3 length is 13 residues. The germline V and J ends were trimmed by 1 base and 7 bases, with 9 bases remaining between them. CDR1 and CDR2 from the germline V gene are SGHNT and YYREEE (reference sequence). DNA for the CDR3: TGTGCCAGCAGCTTGTACAGCCCTAATGAGCAGTTCTTC. Protein sequence: CASSLYSPNEQFF.

The V gene is TRBV29-1, the J gene TRBJ1-2; D is possibly TRBD1 (6 bases). This CDR3 has 18 amino acids. Deletions cut 7 bases from V and 4 bases from J, with 31 bases between. Germline CDR1 and CDR2: SQVTM and ANQGSEA. The CDR3 is CSAAAEARGTFLSYGYTF. The DNA of the CDR3 is TGCAGCGCCGCGGCCGAGGCCAGGGGAACGTTTTTGAGCTATGGCTACACCTTC.

This clone appeared a single time. The chain joins TRBV19 to TRBJ1-2; 7 bases map to TRBD1. CDR1 is LNHDA, CDR2 SQIVND, per germline (reference sequence). CDR3 length: 14 residues. The V gene end was trimmed by 8 bases and the J gene end by 8 bases; junction bases not matched to a gene: 14. In DNA, the CDR3 is TGTGCCAGTGGCTGGATCGGACAGGCGGGGGGCTACACCTTC. Its protein product is CASGWIGQAGGYTF.

The chain couples TRBV10-3 to TRBJ1-5; 7 bases align to TRBD1. After removal of 8 bases from V and 0 bases from J, the junction contained 7 bases not matched to a gene. The germline V gene encodes CDR1 ENHRY and CDR2 SYGVKD. This CDR3 is built from 15 residues. The CDR3 coding sequence is TGTGCCATCGGGCAGGGGGGTAATAGCAATCAGCCCCAGCATTTT. This gives the protein CAIGQGGNSNQPQHF.